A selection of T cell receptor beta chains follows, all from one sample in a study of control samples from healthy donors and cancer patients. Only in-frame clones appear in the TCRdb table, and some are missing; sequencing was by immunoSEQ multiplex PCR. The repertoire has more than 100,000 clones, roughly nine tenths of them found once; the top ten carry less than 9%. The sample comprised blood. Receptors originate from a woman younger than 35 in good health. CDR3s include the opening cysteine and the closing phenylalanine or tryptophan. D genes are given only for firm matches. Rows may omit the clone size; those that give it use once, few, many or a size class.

cdr3_nt: TGTGCCGGGAAGAGGGGTGTGTGGTCCTATGGCTACACCTTC; cdr3_aa: CAGKRGVWSYGYTF; clone_size: .; j_call: TRBJ1-2; d_call: .; cdr3_length: 14; v_call: TRBV2
cdr3_nt: TGTGCCACCAGCAGAGATCCGGGGATCGAAAGAAACATTCAGTACTTC; cdr3_aa: CATSRDPGIERNIQYF; clone_size: once; j_call: TRBJ2-4; d_call: .; cdr3_length: 16; v_call: TRBV15
cdr3_nt: TGCAGCGTTGAGGGGACAGGGCATTCCAATGAGCAGTTCTTC; cdr3_aa: CSVEGTGHSNEQFF; clone_size: .; j_call: TRBJ2-1; d_call: TRBD1; cdr3_length: 14; v_call: TRBV29-1
cdr3_nt: TGTGCCAGCGGGGGTCATGGAGAGCAGTACTTC; cdr3_aa: CASGGHGEQYF; clone_size: once; j_call: TRBJ2-7; d_call: .; cdr3_length: 11; v_call: TRBV28
cdr3_nt: TGTGCCAGCAGTTCCGCCCTAGTGGAAAAACTGTTTTTT; cdr3_aa: CASSSALVEKLFF; clone_size: .; j_call: TRBJ1-4; d_call: .; cdr3_length: 13; v_call: TRBV28
cdr3_nt: TGTGCCAGCAGCCTCAGCCCATCTAGCACAGATACGCAGTATTTT; cdr3_aa: CASSLSPSSTDTQYF; clone_size: .; j_call: TRBJ2-3; d_call: .; cdr3_length: 15; v_call: TRBV7-2
cdr3_nt: TGTGCCAGCAGCTTCTCCCTGGGGACCGGGGAGCTGTTTTTT; cdr3_aa: CASSFSLGTGELFF; clone_size: .; j_call: TRBJ2-2; d_call: .; cdr3_length: 14; v_call: TRBV7-2
cdr3_nt: TGTGCCAGCAGTTCGTCCGGGAGTAATGAGCAGTTCTTC; cdr3_aa: CASSSSGSNEQFF; clone_size: .; j_call: TRBJ2-1; d_call: .; cdr3_length: 13; v_call: TRBV28
cdr3_nt: TGTGCCATCGGACAGGGTAGCACAGATACGCAGTATTTT; cdr3_aa: CAIGQGSTDTQYF; clone_size: .; j_call: TRBJ2-3; d_call: TRBD1; cdr3_length: 13; v_call: TRBV24-1
cdr3_nt: TGTGCCAGCCTCCAGACCCTCCGTGATGAGCAGTTCTTC; cdr3_aa: CASLQTLRDEQFF; clone_size: .; j_call: TRBJ2-1; d_call: .; cdr3_length: 13; v_call: TRBV12-3/TRBV12-4
cdr3_nt: TGCGCCAGCGGGGGAGGGGGCGCGTACAATGAGCAGTTCTTC; cdr3_aa: CASGGGGAYNEQFF; clone_size: .; j_call: TRBJ2-1; d_call: .; cdr3_length: 14; v_call: TRBV10-2
cdr3_nt: TGTGCCAGCAGCGTAGGGGGGTGGGGACCCCGAAACGGTGAGCAGTTCTTC; cdr3_aa: CASSVGGWGPRNGEQFF; clone_size: .; j_call: TRBJ2-1; d_call: .; cdr3_length: 17; v_call: TRBV9
cdr3_nt: TGCGCCAGCAGCCAAGATCTTAGCGCGGTCCCCTACAATGAGCAGTTCTTC; cdr3_aa: CASSQDLSAVPYNEQFF; clone_size: .; j_call: TRBJ2-1; d_call: .; cdr3_length: 17; v_call: TRBV4-3
cdr3_nt: TGCGCCAGCAGCTTGGTCCCGGGGTCCTCCGGGGAGCTGTTTTTT; cdr3_aa: CASSLVPGSSGELFF; clone_size: .; j_call: TRBJ2-2; d_call: .; cdr3_length: 15; v_call: TRBV5-1
cdr3_nt: TGCAGCTTCCGGACAGGGCGGAACACCGGGGAGCTGTTTTTT; cdr3_aa: CSFRTGRNTGELFF; clone_size: .; j_call: TRBJ2-2; d_call: TRBD1; cdr3_length: 14; v_call: TRBV29-1
cdr3_nt: TGTGCCAGCTCACACAGGGACTCCTACGAGCAGTACTTC; cdr3_aa: CASSHRDSYEQYF; clone_size: .; j_call: TRBJ2-7; d_call: .; cdr3_length: 13; v_call: TRBV18
cdr3_nt: TGTGCCAGCAGTCTAAATAGCAATCAGCCCCAGCATTTT; cdr3_aa: CASSLNSNQPQHF; clone_size: .; j_call: TRBJ1-5; d_call: .; cdr3_length: 13; v_call: TRBV6-2/TRBV6-3
cdr3_nt: TGTGCCAGCAGCTTGGACTCCCAAGAGACCCAGTACTTC; cdr3_aa: CASSLDSQETQYF; clone_size: .; j_call: TRBJ2-5; d_call: .; cdr3_length: 13; v_call: TRBV5-4
cdr3_nt: TGCAGCGTTGAAGCGGGACTAGCAATATACAATGAGCAGTTCTTC; cdr3_aa: CSVEAGLAIYNEQFF; clone_size: .; j_call: TRBJ2-1; d_call: TRBD2; cdr3_length: 15; v_call: TRBV29-1
cdr3_nt: TGTGCCAGCTCACCACGGCAGATACAAGAGACCCAGTACTTC; cdr3_aa: CASSPRQIQETQYF; clone_size: .; j_call: TRBJ2-5; d_call: .; cdr3_length: 14; v_call: TRBV18
cdr3_nt: TGTGCCAGCAGCTTAGCACAGGGTGGCGGCTACACCTTC; cdr3_aa: CASSLAQGGGYTF; clone_size: .; j_call: TRBJ1-2; d_call: .; cdr3_length: 13; v_call: TRBV7-8